The next 9 T cell receptor beta chains were all read from a single sample in a study of vaccination effects on CD4 cells after COVID-19. Cultured cells yielded isolated CD4+ T cells after more than nine days. Vaccine administered to participants consisted of two doses of either BNT162b2 or mRNA-1273. These receptors' antigens are unknown. The protocol was immunoSEQ multiplex PCR, while the TCRdb copy is restricted to in-frame clones and leaves out a portion. Of approximately 66,000 clones listed, roughly four fifths were seen once; the top ten hold 2.4%. Specimen: CD4+ T cells from PBMCs cultured without peptide, collected after COVID-19 vaccination. The receptors originated from a human donor who received a COVID-19 vaccine.

V is TRBV19 and J is TRBJ1-2, with 7 bases identical to TRBD1. The CDR3 has 13 residues. Germline assignment: CDR1 LNHDA and CDR2 SQIVND (reference sequence). V trimming: 4 bases; J trimming: 6 bases; junction bases outside the gene matches: 5. The CDR3 sequence: CASSTQGRNGYTF. CDR3 sequence (DNA): TGTGCCAGTAGTACACAGGGGAGGAATGGCTACACCTTC.

The chain uses TRBV6-2 or TRBV6-3 and TRBJ2-3; tentative D call: TRBD2 (6 bases). The length of the CDR3 is 15 residues. The germline V gene encodes CDR1 MNHEY and CDR2 SVGEGT. Trimming took 2 bases from V and 0 from J, leaving 9 bases between them. CDR3 region: CASSYGSGSTDTQYF. DNA for the CDR3: TGTGCCAGCAGTTACGGTAGCGGTAGCACAGATACGCAGTATTTT.

The rearrangement joins TRBV24-1 to TRBJ2-5; 7 nucleotides match TRBD1. The ends lost 4 bases at V and 7 bases at J; junction bases unmatched: 8. In germline, CDR1 is KGHDR, CDR2 SFDVKD. The CDR3 covers 14 residues. CDR3 loop: CATSDAGQEGTQYF. CDR3 coding DNA: TGTGCCACCAGTGACGCCGGACAGGAAGGGACCCAGTACTTC.

This clone was recorded a few times. This rearrangement joins TRBV7-4 to TRBJ1-5; no clear D gene. V was pared by 5 bases and J by 9 bases, with 5 bases between. Germline V CDR1 and CDR2: SGHVT, SQSDAQ. The CDR3 spans 10 residues. The CDR3 loop is CASSPGPQHF. CDR3 DNA: TGTGCCAGCAGCCCCGGGCCCCAGCATTTT. Supplemented by reference TRBV7-4 and TRBJ1-5, the full variable domain reads GAGVSQSPRYKVAKRGRDVALRCDSISGHVTLYWYRQTLGQGSEVLTYSQSDAQRDKSGRPSGRFSAERPERSVSTLKIQRTEQGDSAVYLCASSPGPQHFGDGTRLSIL.

The V gene is TRBV28, the J gene TRBJ1-2; possible D gene TRBD1, 5 bases. From germline, CDR1 is MDHEN and CDR2 SYDVKM. V dropped 7 bases and J dropped 4 bases, with 16 bases sitting between them. CDR3 size: 14 residues. The CDR3 sequence is CASTLLPGGYGYTF. CDR3 in DNA: TGTGCCAGCACCCTCCTCCCCGGGGGCTATGGCTACACCTTC.

The gene calls are TRBV2 and TRBJ2-7; 8 nucleotides line up with TRBD1. Per germline, CDR1 SNHLY and CDR2 FYNNEI. The V gene end was trimmed by 9 bases and the J gene end by 4 bases; junction bases not matched to a gene: 5. This CDR3 comprises 12 residues. The CDR3 sequence is CASPGQGYEQYV. DNA of the CDR3: TGTGCCAGTCCAGGACAGGGATACGAGCAGTACGTC.

The V call is TRBV7-6, the J call TRBJ2-1, with TRBD2 identical over 11 bases. The length of the CDR3 is 17 residues. The V and J ends lost 3 bases and 4 bases, in that order; junction bases with no gene match: 8. CDR1 is SGHVS, CDR2 FNYEAQ, per germline. The CDR3 sequence: CASSLGPGTSGYNEQFF. CDR3 in DNA: TGTGCCAGCAGCTTGGGCCCCGGGACTAGCGGATACAATGAGCAGTTCTTC.

This clone was seen a single time. J is TRBJ2-2 and V is TRBV6-1; a possible D gene is TRBD1 (6 bases). V dropped 2 bases and J dropped 6 bases, with 13 bases sitting between them. This CDR3 is built from 15 residues. CDR1 and CDR2 (germline): MNHNS, SASEGT. CDR3 nucleotides: TGTGCCAGCAGTGAAAGGTTGGGGGCCCCCGGGGAGCTGTTTTTT. Its protein product is CASSERLGAPGELFF.

The V gene is TRBV30, the J gene TRBJ2-1, with D perhaps matching TRBD1 (6 bases). This CDR3 is 12 amino acids long. V was clipped by 3 bases and J by 12 bases, with 15 bases between them. Germline V gene sequence: CDR1 GTSNPN, CDR2 SVGIG (reference sequence). The CDR3, as DNA: TGTGCCTGGAGCGCGGACAGAGGGGCGCAGTTCTTC. Translation gives CAWSADRGAQFF.